Included here is one TCR beta chain sequence, with context. What it binds is unknown. This sample was taken from a study of T cell repertoires in cytomegalovirus infection. Study observations and caveats: Carriers of CMV plus the relevant HLA were identified by cumulative public TCR beta family frequency.

CDR3 length: 17 amino acids. The V gene's germline CDR1 is SEHNR and CDR2 FQNEAQ (reference sequence). The junction had 6 bases not matched to a gene; V was cut back by 1 base and J by 1 base. TCRdb processed the reads anew with MiXCR; each CDR3 protein has one entry. The sample lists hundreds of thousands of distinct CDR3 sequences, about 33% occurring once. The sequenced sample was cultured CD8+ T cells from PBMCs, obtained from culture after CMV antigen stimulation. V and J are TRBV7-9 and TRBJ2-2, with 7 bases lining up with TRBD1. The receptor was isolated from a human donor in good health (CMV status not recorded). Some clones in this sample may be carry-over from other donors' samples. For the CDR3, the DNA is TGTGCCAGCAGCTTAGTTTTACGACAGGGGAACACCGGGGAGCTGTTTTTT. Encoded protein: CASSLVLRQGNTGELFF.